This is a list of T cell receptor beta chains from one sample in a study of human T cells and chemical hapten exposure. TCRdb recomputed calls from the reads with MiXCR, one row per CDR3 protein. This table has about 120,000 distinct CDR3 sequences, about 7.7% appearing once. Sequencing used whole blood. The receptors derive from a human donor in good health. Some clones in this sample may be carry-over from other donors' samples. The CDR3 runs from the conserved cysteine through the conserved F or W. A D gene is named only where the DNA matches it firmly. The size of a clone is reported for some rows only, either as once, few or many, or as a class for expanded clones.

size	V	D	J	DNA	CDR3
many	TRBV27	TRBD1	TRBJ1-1	TGTGCCAGCAGAACCCCTCCGGGACAGGGTCTCCCTGAAGCTTTCTTT	CASRTPPGQGLPEAFF
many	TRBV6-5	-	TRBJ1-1	TGTGCCAGCAGGGGGTATACTGAAGCTTTCTTT	CASRGYTEAFF
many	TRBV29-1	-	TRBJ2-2	TGCAGCGTCAGACAGGTGAACACCGGGGAGCTGTTTTTT	CSVRQVNTGELFF
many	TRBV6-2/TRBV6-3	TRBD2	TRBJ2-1	TGTGCCAGCAGTTACAGAGCGGGAGCGGGTAATGAGCAGTTCTTC	CASSYRAGAGNEQFF
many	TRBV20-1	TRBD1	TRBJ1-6	TGCAGTGCTGGTAGACAGGGGAGCTCCTATAATTCACCCCTCCACTTT	CSAGRQGSSYNSPLHF
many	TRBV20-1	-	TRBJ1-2	TGCAGTGCTAGAGATCTCCGGACCTATGGCTACACCTTC	CSARDLRTYGYTF
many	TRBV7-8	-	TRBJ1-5	TGTGCCAGCAGTCGAAGGGAGGAAAGCAATCAGCCCCAGCATTTT	CASSRREESNQPQHF
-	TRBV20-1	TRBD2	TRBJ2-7	TGCAGTGCTAGGGGTCTAGCGGGCTCTTTCGAGCAGTACTTC	CSARGLAGSFEQYF
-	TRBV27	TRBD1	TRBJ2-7	TGTGCCAGCAGTTTTCGGACAGGGACGAAGGAGCAGTACTTC	CASSFRTGTKEQYF
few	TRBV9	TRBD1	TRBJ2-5	TGTGCCAGCAGCGCGCCGACAGGGCAGCAAGAGACCCAGTACTTC	CASSAPTGQQETQYF
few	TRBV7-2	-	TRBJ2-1	TGTGCCAGCAGCTACGGCCTAGGAAGGTTCAATGAGCAGTTCTTC	CASSYGLGRFNEQFF
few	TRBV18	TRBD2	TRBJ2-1	TGTGCCAGCTCACCAGCCCCTAGCGGGAGGGCCGGTGAGCAGTTCTTC	CASSPAPSGRAGEQFF
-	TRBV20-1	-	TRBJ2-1	TGCAGTGCTAGAGATAGCGGAAGCTCCTACAATGAGCAGTTCTTC	CSARDSGSSYNEQFF
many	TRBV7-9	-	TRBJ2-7	TGTGCCAGCAGCCTGACTAGTTCCTACGAGCAGTACTTC	CASSLTSSYEQYF
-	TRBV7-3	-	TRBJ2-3	TGTGCCAGCAGCTGGACAGTTTCCTCCACAGATACGCAGTATTTT	CASSWTVSSTDTQYF
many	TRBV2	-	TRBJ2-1	TGTGCCAGCAGCCGCAATGAGCAGTTCTTC	CASSRNEQFF
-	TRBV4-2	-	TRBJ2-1	TGTGCCAGCAGCCAAGAGGTGGGGGGTAGCTCCTACAATGAGCAGTTCTTC	CASSQEVGGSSYNEQFF
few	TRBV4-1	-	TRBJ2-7	TGCGCCAGCAGCCAAGGGAACCCCTACGAGCAGTACTTC	CASSQGNPYEQYF